The present T cell receptor (beta chain) was sequenced within a study of radiation and T cells in renal cell carcinoma. General study findings and limits: Top tumor clonotypes rose in blood 2 weeks post-radiation, then contracted. No pretreatment tumor biopsies were available for baseline clonotypes.

The data were produced by immunoSEQ multiplex PCR, yet TCRdb's version contains in-frame clones alone and is incomplete. This sample has more than 95,000 clones, with 81% found just once. The CDR3 contains 15 residues. V lost 5 bases and J 8 bases, leaving 19 bases between the germline ends. Germline V gives CDR1 SGHRS, CDR2 YFSETQ. Specified time point: blood 2 weeks post-SBRT. Treatment given: 15 Gy SBRT to primary tumor, nephrectomy 4 weeks later. After SBRT, blood was collected at 2 and 4 weeks, plus baseline. The patient's renal cell carcinoma had clear cell pathology. Comments on this clone: The antigen is undetermined.

The source was blood, collected from a patient whose treatment included radiotherapy and nephrectomy. The V and J genes are TRBV5-1 and TRBJ1-4, with D maybe TRBD1 (5 bases). This clonotype originated in a man aged 50 to 60 with renal cell carcinoma. The CDR3 spells CASRMRDGAYEKLFF. CDR3 DNA sequence: TGCGCCAGCAGGATGCGGGACGGGGCTTACGAAAAACTGTTTTTT. Using reference TRBV5-1 and TRBJ1-4 for the parts outside the CDR3, the full variable domain is KAGVTQTPRYLIKTRGQQVTLSCSPISGHRSVSWYQQTPGQGLQFLFEYFSETQRNKGNFPGRFSGRQFSNSRSEMNVSTLELGDSALYLCASRMRDGAYEKLFFGSGTQLSVL.